This record covers a single T cell receptor (beta chain). This sample was included in a study of cytomegalovirus exposure and HLA in healthy donors. There are 13 residues in the CDR3. Between the trimmed V and J ends, which lost 6 bases and 0 bases, there was a span of 9 bases. Germline V CDR1 and CDR2: SGHNT, YYREEE (reference sequence). In the PCR, 60 Vbeta and 13 Jbeta primers were used. Some clones are missing from TCRdb's copy, which holds only in-frame ones; the method was immunoSEQ multiplex PCR. This table lists 200,000 to 250,000 clones. Material: PBMCs. The clonotype originates from a woman aged 30 to 39 in good health and CMV-seropositive. V and J are TRBV5-4 and TRBJ1-2; D is possibly TRBD1 (6 bases). Written as DNA, the CDR3 is TGTGCCAGCATCCAGGGGCCTAACTATGGCTACACCTTC. Its protein product is CASIQGPNYGYTF.